This TCR beta chain was sequenced for a study of T-cell memory formation after mild COVID-19. This clonotype was counted between two and nine times. Using its own MiXCR run on the 5' RACE reads, TCRdb lists one record per CDR3 protein. The sample lists under 250,000 distinct CDR3 sequences; around 10% were seen once. V was clipped by 4 bases and J by 6 bases; unmatched bases: 7. The CDR3 contains 15 residues. Germline V gene data show CDR1 as LGHNA and CDR2 as YNFKEQ. This receptor was identified in a man aged 18 to 30 who had mild COVID-19 (a few samples of this study predate the infection). Cell type and time point are not known. The sample consisted of PBMCs or a T cell subset sorted from them (not recorded which). The chain is built from TRBV4-2 and TRBJ2-7; 12 positions agree with TRBD2. The CDR3 coding sequence is TGTGCCAGCAGCCGCCGACTAGCGGGGGAGGGCGAGCAGTACTTC. It codes for CASSRRLAGEGEQYF.